These 12 T cell receptor beta chains came from one sample sequenced in a study of low-dose radiotherapy and immunotherapy resistance in tumors. This sample's time point: after trial treatment. The treatment denotes: LDRT plus nivolumab, ipilimumab, low-dose cyclophosphamide and aspirin (RACIN trial). Primers used for first-strand cDNA, a TRAV- and TRBV-specific set, covered both alpha and beta chains. Both a constant-region primer and a V-primer adapter served to amplify TCRs across about 20 PCR cycles. Each CDR3 protein is one row after TCRdb ran MiXCR on the reads. The sample has about 39,000 distinct CDR3 sequences, less than 25% seen once. The sequences come from PBMCs, collected after low-dose radiotherapy plus immunotherapy. The receptors here all came from a female donor with ovarian cancer.

This clonotype was recorded at least ten times. The chain links TRBV10-1 to TRBJ2-1, with D possibly called TRBD1 or TRBD2 (5 bases each). CDR3 size: 18 residues. Per the germline V gene, CDR1 is WNHNN and CDR2 is SYGVQD (reference sequence). Trimming shortened V by 0 bases and J by 4 bases, and 19 bases separated the two germline ends. Here the CDR3 DNA reads TGCGCCAGCAGTGAGTCCTCTAGGGGACGGATGATATACAATGAGCAGTTCTTC. Protein product: CASSESSRGRMIYNEQFF.

The V call is TRBV28, the J call TRBJ2-7, with D maybe TRBD1 (5 bases). Germline loops: CDR1 MDHEN, CDR2 SYDVKM. V lost 1 base and J 6 bases, leaving 16 bases between the germline ends. The CDR3 is made up of 15 amino acids. For the CDR3, the DNA is TGTGCCAGCAGTTTATCGGCAGGGCCTACTTCCGAGCAGTACTTC. This gives the protein CASSLSAGPTSEQYF.

This clonotype was seen ten or more times. The chain carries TRBV13 and TRBJ2-4; the match to TRBD1 covers 8 bases. The ends lost 5 bases at V and 7 bases at J; junction bases unmatched: 4. The CDR3 runs to 13 residues. Germline values: CDR1 PRHDT, CDR2 FYEKMQ (reference sequence). CDR3 sequence: CASSGQGGNIQYF. The CDR3 DNA sequence: TGTGCCAGCAGCGGACAGGGTGGGAACATTCAGTACTTC. The entire variable domain, with the rest obtained from reference TRBV13 and TRBJ2-4, is as follows: AAGVIQSPRHLIKEKRETATLKCYPIPRHDTVYWYQQGPGQDPQFLISFYEKMQSDKGSIPDRFSAQQFSDYHSELNMSSLELGDSALYFCASSGQGGNIQYFGAGTRLSVL.

This clonotype was detected only once. A far larger clone is only one base removed, so a read error is likely. The chain is built from TRBV5-1 and TRBJ2-7; 10 bases align to TRBD2. The trim removed 1 base at V and 7 bases at J, leaving 8 bases unmatched. The germline CDR1 and CDR2 sequences are SGHRS and YFSETQ. This CDR3 spans 15 amino acids. CDR3 amino acids: CASSLTAGGKNEQYF. CDR3 in DNA: TGCGCCAGCAGCTTGACAGCGGGGGGGAAGAATGAGCAGTACTTC.

This clonotype was seen many times. This rearrangement joins TRBV27 to TRBJ2-5, with unresolved D. The CDR3 consists of 13 residues. Deletions cut 5 bases from V and 1 base from J, with 8 bases between. Per the germline V gene, CDR1 is MNHEY and CDR2 is SMNVEV (reference sequence). Written as DNA, the CDR3 is TGTGCCAGCAGTCCAACCCTCCAAGAGACCCAGTACTTC. Protein sequence: CASSPTLQETQYF.

This clonotype was seen at least ten times. The V and J genes are TRBV4-1 and TRBJ2-1, with 7 bases matching TRBD2. Germline lookup yields CDR1 MGHRA and CDR2 YSYEKL. This CDR3 is 17 amino acids long. Trimming at V came to 4 bases and at J to 2 bases, leaving 11 bases not matched to a gene. CDR3 residues: CASSRGGLVVTYNEQFF. DNA of the CDR3: TGCGCCAGCAGCCGGGGGGGTCTGGTGGTAACCTACAATGAGCAGTTCTTC.

This sequence joins TRBV28 and TRBJ2-5; the D is unclear. Germline V CDR1 and CDR2: MDHEN, SYDVKM. V lost 6 bases and J 3 bases, leaving 11 bases between the germline ends. CDR3 length: 13 amino acids. CDR3 residues: CASRHGTKETQYF. CDR3 sequence (DNA): TGTGCCAGCAGACACGGCACGAAAGAGACCCAGTACTTC.

This clonotype was counted ten times or more. The chain carries TRBV28 and TRBJ2-3; 7 bases are shared with TRBD1. Germline trimming cut 5 bases from V and 2 bases from J; bases unmatched to any gene: 4. This CDR3 comprises 14 residues. Germline V gene sequence: CDR1 MDHEN, CDR2 SYDVKM. CDR3 protein: CASSDRVHTDTQYF. The CDR3, as DNA: TGTGCCAGCAGTGACAGGGTTCACACAGATACGCAGTATTTT.

In the case of this clonotype: A far bigger clonotype differs at one base, so this is likely a read error. The chain carries TRBV13 and TRBJ2-7; D unclear. Germline V gene lookup returns CDR1 PRHDT and CDR2 FYEKMQ (reference sequence). Trimming took off 6 bases at V and 7 bases at J, with 16 bases between the two ends. The CDR3 contains 13 residues. In nucleotides, the CDR3 is TGTGCCAGCAGTATCGACTCCTACAATGAGCAGTACTTC. It is translated as CASSIDSYNEQYF.

This clonotype was counted many times. The junction differs from germline at one of its ends, possibly a read error. The V and J genes are TRBV2 and TRBJ2-3, with D possibly being TRBD2 (5 bases). Germline CDR1 and CDR2: SNHLY and FYNNEI. The CDR3 is 12 amino acids. DNA for the CDR3: TGTGCCAGCAGTGAACGGGTGGGCGGACTGAATTTT. It specifies CASSERVGGLNF.

This clonotype has ten or more counts. The V gene is TRBV28, the J gene TRBJ2-2, with no clear D. Germline V gene sequence: CDR1 MDHEN, CDR2 SYDVKM. This CDR3 comprises 14 residues. V was trimmed by 5 bases and J by 8 bases, leaving 15 bases between them. The CDR3 DNA sequence: TGTGCCAGCAGTCCCGGGCCCGCACGTGGGGAGCTGTTTTTT. Protein product: CASSPGPARGELFF.

This clonotype was counted many times. The chain is built from TRBV28 and TRBJ2-6, with D hard to call. CDR1 MDHEN and CDR2 SYDVKM come from the germline V gene. The CDR3 is 13 amino acids. V was trimmed by 6 bases and J by 4 bases, leaving 7 bases between them. The CDR3 DNA reads as TGTGCCAGCAGGGCAGACGGGGCCAACGTCCTGACTTTC. This gives the protein CASRADGANVLTF.